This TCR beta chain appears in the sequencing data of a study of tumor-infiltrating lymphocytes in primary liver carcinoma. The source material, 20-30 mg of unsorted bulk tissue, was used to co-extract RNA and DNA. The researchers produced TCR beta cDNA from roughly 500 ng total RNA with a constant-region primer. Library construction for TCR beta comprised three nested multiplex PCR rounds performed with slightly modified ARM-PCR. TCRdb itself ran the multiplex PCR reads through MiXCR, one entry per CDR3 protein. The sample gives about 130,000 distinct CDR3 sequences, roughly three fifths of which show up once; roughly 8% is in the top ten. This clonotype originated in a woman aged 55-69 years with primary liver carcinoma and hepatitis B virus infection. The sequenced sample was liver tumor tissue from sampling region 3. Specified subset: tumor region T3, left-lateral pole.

The CDR3 sequence is CSSTTQDKRMGREQPQHF. DNA of the CDR3: TGCAGTTCAACCACCCAGGACAAGAGGATGGGCAGGGAACAGCCCCAGCATTTT. V gene TRBV20-1 combines with J gene TRBJ1-5; D may be TRBD1 (5 bases). The CDR3 is 18 amino acids. Trimming cost V 8 bases and J 7 bases, with 33 bases left between them. Looked up from germline, CDR1 is DFQATT and CDR2 is SNEGSKA (reference sequence).